Many counts were recorded for the clone carrying this T cell receptor beta chain. Cells sorted as Tregs were CD4+, CD25+ and CD127-/low. After constant-region reverse-primer amplification, full-length variable regions underwent semi-nested PCR with Nested Universal Primer A. A single record per CDR3 protein comes from TCRdb applying MiXCR to the 5' RACE reads. The table includes 35,000 to 50,000 distinct CDR3 sequences, under 25% detected once. The sequence came from a female donor with breast cancer. What was sequenced was Tregs sorted from blood.

This chain's CDR3 is CASRPGPYNEKLFF. For the CDR3, the DNA is TGTGCCAGCAGGCCCGGGCCGTATAATGAAAAACTGTTTTTT. V and J are TRBV12-3 or TRBV12-4 and TRBJ1-4; D uncertain. The CDR3 is 14 residues long. The V gene lost 6 bases and the J gene lost 4 bases, with 12 bases spanning the gap.